This T cell receptor beta chain originates from a study of immune heterogeneity within non-small cell lung tumors. Study details: Histologically, 4 tumors were squamous cell carcinomas and 9 to 10 were non-squamous carcinomas. The remaining 1 tumor was not otherwise specified.

Study-wide points: High-frequency clones unique to single sites coexisted with identical dominant CDR3 beta clonotypes that recurred across tumor sites within a patient. Statistically, local T-cell clonality exhibited a moderate yet significant correlation with local tumor mutational burden (R 0.3 to 0.4). Largely distinct from one individual patient to the next were the high-frequency T-cell receptor beta clonotypes.

On this clonotype itself: Its matching antigen is unknown.

Multiplex PCR relied on 32 V and 13 J primers to amplify TCR beta CDR3. TCRdb ran MiXCR on the multiplex PCR reads and lists one entry per CDR3 protein. The sample holds some 30,000 distinct CDR3 sequences, 28% seen once. TCRs were amplified from roughly 540 ng gDNA of bulk tumor per sample. Several biopsies were collected from each primary tumor during surgery. They were spaced as far apart as possible within the tumor mass. Those enrolled were patients newly diagnosed with untreated non-small cell lung cancer and undergoing curative surgery. The CDR3 extends over 15 amino acids. V lost 1 base, J lost 4 bases, and 8 bases lay in between. The germline V gene has CDR1 LGHNA and CDR2 YSLEER.

The sequencing sample was made of lung tumor tissue. The genes are TRBV4-3 and TRBJ2-6, with D maybe TRBD1 (6 bases). This clonotype was sampled from a man aged 40-49 years with non-small cell lung cancer. In DNA, the CDR3 is TGCGCCAGCAGCCAAGCAGGGGTCGGGGCCAACGTCCTGACTTTC. Encoded protein: CASSQAGVGANVLTF.